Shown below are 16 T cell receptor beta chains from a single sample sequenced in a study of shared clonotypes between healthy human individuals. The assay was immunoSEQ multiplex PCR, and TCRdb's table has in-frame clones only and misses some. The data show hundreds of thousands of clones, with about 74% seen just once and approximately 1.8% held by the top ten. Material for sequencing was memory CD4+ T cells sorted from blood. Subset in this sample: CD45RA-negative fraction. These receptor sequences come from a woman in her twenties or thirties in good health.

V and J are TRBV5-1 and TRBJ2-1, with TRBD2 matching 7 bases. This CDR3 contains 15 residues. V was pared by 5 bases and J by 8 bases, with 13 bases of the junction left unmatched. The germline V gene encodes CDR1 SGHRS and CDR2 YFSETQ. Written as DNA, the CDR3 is TGCGCCAGCAGTTATGTTTCTAGCGGCTCCTATGAGCAGTTCTTC. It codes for CASSYVSSGSYEQFF.

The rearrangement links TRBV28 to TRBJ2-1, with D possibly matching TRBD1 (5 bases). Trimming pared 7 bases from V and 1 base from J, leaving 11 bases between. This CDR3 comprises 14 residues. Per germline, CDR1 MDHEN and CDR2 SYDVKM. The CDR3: CASTTGVSYNEQFF. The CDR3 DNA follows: TGTGCCAGCACAACAGGTGTGTCCTACAATGAGCAGTTCTTC.

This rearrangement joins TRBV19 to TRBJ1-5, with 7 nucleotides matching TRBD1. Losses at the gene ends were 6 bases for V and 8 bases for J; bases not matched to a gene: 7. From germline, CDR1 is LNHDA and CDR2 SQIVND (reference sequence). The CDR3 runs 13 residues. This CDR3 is CASSFRGGKPQHF. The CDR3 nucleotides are TGTGCCAGTAGCTTCAGGGGGGGAAAGCCCCAGCATTTT.

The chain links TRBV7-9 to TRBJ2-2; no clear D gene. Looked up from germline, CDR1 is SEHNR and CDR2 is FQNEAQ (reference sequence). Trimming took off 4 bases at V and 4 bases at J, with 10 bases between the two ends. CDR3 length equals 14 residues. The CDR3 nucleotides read TGTGCCAGCAGCTCCCAGCGAGGCACCGGGGAGCTGTTTTTT. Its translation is CASSSQRGTGELFF.

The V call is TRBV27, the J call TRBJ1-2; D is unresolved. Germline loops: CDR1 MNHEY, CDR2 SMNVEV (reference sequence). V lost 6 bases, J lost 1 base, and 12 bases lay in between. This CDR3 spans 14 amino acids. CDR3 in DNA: TGTGCCAGCAGGGATAAGGGTGTTAACTATGGCTACACCTTC. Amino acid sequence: CASRDKGVNYGYTF.

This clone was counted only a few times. CDR3: CSGWDDNTEAFF. The CDR3 DNA sequence: TGCAGCGGCTGGGACGACAACACTGAAGCTTTCTTT. This chain joins TRBV29-1 and TRBJ1-1; D might be TRBD1 (5 bases). Trimming removed 7 bases from V and 2 bases from J, with 11 bases in between. CDR3 length: 12 amino acids. Germline lookup yields CDR1 SQVTM and CDR2 ANQGSEA.

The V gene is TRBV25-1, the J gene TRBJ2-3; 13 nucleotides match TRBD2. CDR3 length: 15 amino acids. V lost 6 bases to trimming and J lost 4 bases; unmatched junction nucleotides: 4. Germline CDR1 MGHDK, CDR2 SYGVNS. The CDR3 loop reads CASSGLAGESDTQYF. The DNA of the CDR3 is TGTGCCAGCAGCGGACTAGCGGGAGAGTCAGATACGCAGTATTTT.

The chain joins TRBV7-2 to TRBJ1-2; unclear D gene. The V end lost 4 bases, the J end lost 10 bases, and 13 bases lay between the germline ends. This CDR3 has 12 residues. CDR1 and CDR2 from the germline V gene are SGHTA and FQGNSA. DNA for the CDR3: TGTGCCAGCAGCTCGACGAGGGAGTCCTACACCTTC. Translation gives CASSSTRESYTF.

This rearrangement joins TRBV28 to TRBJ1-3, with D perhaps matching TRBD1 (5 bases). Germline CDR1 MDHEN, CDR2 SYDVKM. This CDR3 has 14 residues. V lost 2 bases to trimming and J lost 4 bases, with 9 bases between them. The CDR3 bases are TGTGCCAGCAGTTTACGGACAAGAGGAAACACCATATATTTT. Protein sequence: CASSLRTRGNTIYF. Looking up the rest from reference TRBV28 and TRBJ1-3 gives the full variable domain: DVKVTQSSRYLVKRTGEKVFLECVQDMDHENMFWYRQDPGLGLRLIYFSYDVKMKEKGDIPEGYSVSREKKERFSLILESASTNQTSMYLCASSLRTRGNTIYFGEGSWLTVV.

The CDR3 coding sequence is TGTGCCAGCAGCCAAGACGGACTAGCGGGCCCCGGGGAGCTGTTTTTT. Translated: CASSQDGLAGPGELFF. The rearrangement uses TRBV7-2 and TRBJ2-2; 11 bases align to TRBD2. The CDR3 length is 16 residues. After removal of 5 bases from V and 6 bases from J, the junction contained 8 bases not matched to a gene. The V gene's germline CDR1 is SGHTA and CDR2 FQGNSA.

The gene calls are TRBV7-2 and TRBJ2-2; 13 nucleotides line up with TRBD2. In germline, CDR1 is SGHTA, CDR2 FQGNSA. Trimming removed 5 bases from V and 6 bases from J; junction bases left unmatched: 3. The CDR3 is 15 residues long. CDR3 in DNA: TGTGCCAGCAGCGGACTAGCGGGAGCACCCGGGGAGCTGTTTTTT. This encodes CASSGLAGAPGELFF.

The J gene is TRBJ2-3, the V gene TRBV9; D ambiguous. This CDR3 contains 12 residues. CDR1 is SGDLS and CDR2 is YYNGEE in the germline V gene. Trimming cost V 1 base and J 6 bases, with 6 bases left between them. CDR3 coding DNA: TGTGCCAGCAGCGTAACTGGTGATACGCAGTATTTT. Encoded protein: CASSVTGDTQYF.

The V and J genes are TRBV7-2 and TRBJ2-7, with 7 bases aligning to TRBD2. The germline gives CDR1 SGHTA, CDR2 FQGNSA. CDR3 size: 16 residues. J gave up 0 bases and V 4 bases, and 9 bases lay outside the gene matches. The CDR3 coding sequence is TGTGCCAGCAGCTGGAGGGAGGGCGGCAGCTCCTACGAGCAGTACTTC. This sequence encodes CASSWREGGSSYEQYF.

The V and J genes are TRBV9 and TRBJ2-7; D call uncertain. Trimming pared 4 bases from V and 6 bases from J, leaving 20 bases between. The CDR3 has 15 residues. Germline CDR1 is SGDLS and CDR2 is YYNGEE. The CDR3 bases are TGTGCCAGCAGCTCCATTAACGCAGGCATGGGCGAGCAGTACTTC. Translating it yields CASSSINAGMGEQYF.

The CDR3, as DNA: TGCGCCAGCAGCTTGGGGCAGCTAGGCACAGATACGCAGTATTTT. Its protein is CASSLGQLGTDTQYF. This sequence joins TRBV5-1 and TRBJ2-3; D call uncertain. Per the germline V gene, CDR1 is SGHRS and CDR2 is YFSETQ. The V end was cut by 0 bases, the J end by 1 base, with 9 bases between. The CDR3 has 15 residues.

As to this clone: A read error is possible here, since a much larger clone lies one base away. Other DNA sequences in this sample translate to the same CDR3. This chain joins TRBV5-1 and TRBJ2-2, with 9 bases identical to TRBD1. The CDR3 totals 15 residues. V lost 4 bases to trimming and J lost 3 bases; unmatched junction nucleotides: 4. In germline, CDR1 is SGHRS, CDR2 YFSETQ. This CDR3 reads CASSPGDRDTGELFF. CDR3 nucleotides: TGCGCCAGCAGCCCTGGGGACAGGGACACCGGGGAGCTGTTTTTT.